This TCR beta chain was retrieved from a study of blood T cell repertoires in COVID-19. Across the study: Both acute and convalescent COVID-19 samples were obtained from the United States, Italy and Spain. T cells, B-cell-depleted T cells, or PBMCs supplied cDNA or gDNA.

This clone was recorded only once. The V and J ends lost 5 bases and 5 bases, in that order; junction bases with no gene match: 21. Germline V gives CDR1 LGHNT, CDR2 FRNRAP. The CDR3 is made up of 19 amino acids. As handled by the study authors: Estimated nucleated cell counts came from reference gene primer amplification. Data came from immunoSEQ multiplex PCR; TCRdb stores just in-frame clones and leaves some out. Clone size and V and J calls were adopted from that table, with D and trimming inferred from the DNA. This sample has fewer than 110,000 clones; approximately 88% occur once, and the top ten carry around 3.4%.

The TCR was taken from a woman aged 55-70 years with acute or convalescent COVID-19. The sample consisted of peripheral blood. This sequence joins TRBV12-5 and TRBJ1-5, with TRBD1 matching 7 bases. The CDR3 loop reads CASGASTGSGPSHYQPQHF. The CDR3 DNA reads TGTGCTAGTGGTGCCTCGACAGGGAGCGGCCCCAGCCACTATCAGCCCCAGCATTTT.